This T cell receptor beta chain was retrieved from a study of blood T cells in healthy people across ages. V was trimmed by 5 bases and J by 1 base, leaving 8 bases between them. Germline assignment: CDR1 SGHTA and CDR2 FQGNSA. The CDR3 spans 13 residues. Isolated per sample were at least 6 million PBMCs. Combining a sample-barcoded 5' primer with a J-beta primer mix, a second PCR ran for roughly 7 to 12 cycles. TCRdb used MiXCR to reprocess the 5' RACE reads, holding one entry per CDR3 protein. The table has about 830,000 distinct CDR3 sequences, 58% seen once. The chain recombines TRBV7-2 with TRBJ1-2; no firm D call. This TCR derives from a man under 40 in good health. Sequencing was done on a sample of blood. CDR3 sequence reads: CASSLDYNYGYTF. The CDR3 DNA follows: TGTGCCAGCAGCCTGGACTATAACTATGGCTACACCTTC. Full variable domain (missing parts from reference TRBV7-2 and TRBJ1-2): GAGVSQSPSNKVTEKGKDVELRCDPISGHTALYWYRQSLGQGLEFLIYFQGNSAPDKSGLPSDRFSAERTGGSVSTLTIQRTQQEDSAVYLCASSLDYNYGYTFGSGTRLTVV.